Each of the 4 T cell receptor beta chains below was sequenced from the same sample in a study of blood T cell repertoires in COVID-19. The data were produced by immunoSEQ multiplex PCR, yet TCRdb's version contains in-frame clones alone and is incomplete. This table holds some 390,000 clones, around 92% found once. The sample was PBMCs or T cells enriched from blood (not recorded which). The receptor source for this set is a woman aged 30 to 39 who had recovered from COVID-19.

V gene TRBV6-2 or TRBV6-3 combines with J gene TRBJ1-2; D is unresolved. CDR3 length: 12 amino acids. The V end lost 4 bases, the J end lost 9 bases, and 12 bases lay between the germline ends. In germline, CDR1 is MNHEY, CDR2 SVGEGT. CDR3 DNA: TGTGCCAGCAGTTCGTACATGGAGAGCTACACCTTC. Encoded protein: CASSSYMESYTF.

The rearrangement uses TRBV2 and TRBJ1-5; the D is unclear. The CDR3 runs to 13 residues. The germline CDR1 and CDR2 sequences are SNHLY and FYNNEI. V dropped 7 bases and J dropped 4 bases, with 11 bases sitting between them. DNA of the CDR3: TGTGCCAGCACCCCGTCCGAGAATCAGCCCCAGCATTTT. Residues: CASTPSENQPQHF.

The rearrangement joins TRBV5-1 to TRBJ1-2; no clear D gene. Trimming stripped 0 bases from V and 8 bases from J, with 11 bases between. The CDR3 covers 13 residues. Germline CDR1 reads SGHRS; CDR2 reads YFSETQ. The DNA of the CDR3 is TGCGCCAGCAGCTTGGAGTCCAGGTTGGGCTACACCTTC. Encoded protein: CASSLESRLGYTF.

The chain links TRBV6-5 to TRBJ2-1, with TRBD1 matching 8 bases. Per germline, CDR1 MNHEY and CDR2 SVGAGI. The CDR3 runs 14 residues. Trimming removed 5 bases from V and 6 bases from J; junction bases left unmatched: 6. The DNA for the CDR3 is TGTGCCAGCAGTACACGACAGGGGCCCAATGAGCAGTTCTTC. Its translation is CASSTRQGPNEQFF.